The 9 T cell receptor beta chains reported below all come from one sample, sequenced in a study of blood T cell repertoires in COVID-19. The data were produced by immunoSEQ multiplex PCR, yet TCRdb's version contains in-frame clones alone and is incomplete. In the table there are more than 250,000 clones, about 83% of which are singletons. The sequencing input was PBMCs or T cells enriched from blood (not recorded which). The receptor source for this set is a woman aged 40 to 50 who had recovered from COVID-19.

The chain employs TRBV10-3 and TRBJ2-2; 9 bases are a match to TRBD1. This CDR3 contains 16 residues. The V gene end was trimmed by 1 base and the J gene end by 4 bases; junction bases not matched to a gene: 4. Germline-derived CDR1 and CDR2 are ENHRY and SYGVKD. CDR3 loop: CAISEFGTGSTGELFF. The CDR3, as DNA: TGTGCCATCAGTGAGTTTGGGACAGGGAGCACCGGGGAGCTGTTTTTT.

This sequence joins TRBV4-3 and TRBJ2-1; 8 nucleotides align to TRBD2. There are 14 residues in the CDR3. V trimming: 4 bases; J trimming: 5 bases; junction bases outside the gene matches: 4. The V gene's germline CDR1 is LGHNA and CDR2 YSLEER. The CDR3 here is CASSRPGGDNEQFF. The CDR3 region has the DNA TGCGCCAGCAGCCGCCCCGGGGGGGACAATGAGCAGTTCTTC.

CDR3 amino acids: CSASSGDRYTGELFF. The CDR3 coding sequence is TGCAGTGCTAGTTCTGGGGACAGATACACCGGGGAGCTGTTTTTT. The chain recombines TRBV20-1 with TRBJ2-2; 7 nucleotides agree with TRBD1. CDR3 length equals 15 residues. Germline-derived CDR1 and CDR2 are DFQATT and SNEGSKA (reference sequence). V trimming: 3 bases; J trimming: 3 bases; junction bases outside the gene matches: 7.

The rearrangement joins TRBV6-5 to TRBJ2-7; 7 bases align to TRBD2. Trimming cost V 6 bases and J 2 bases; bases outside gene matches: 4. The CDR3 runs 13 residues. Germline V CDR1 and CDR2: MNHEY, SVGAGI. For the CDR3, the DNA is TGTGCCAGCAGAGTGGGACTAACCTACGAGCAGTACTTC. Translating it yields CASRVGLTYEQYF.

For the CDR3, the DNA is TGTGCCAGCAGCGTAGCCCCCGGACAGGGCTATGGCTACACCTTC. It encodes CASSVAPGQGYGYTF. V and J are TRBV9 and TRBJ1-2, with 8 bases fitting TRBD1. V lost 0 bases and J lost 4; bases outside the gene matches: 5. The CDR3 totals 15 residues. Germline loops: CDR1 SGDLS, CDR2 YYNGEE.

V gene TRBV7-3 combines with J gene TRBJ1-1; 7 bases line up with TRBD1. Per the germline V gene, CDR1 is SGHTA and CDR2 is FQGTGA. With V trimmed by 5 bases and J by 0 bases, 3 bases remained unmatched. The CDR3 runs 14 residues. The CDR3, as DNA: TGTGCCAGCAGCCTACAGGGGATGAACACTGAAGCTTTCTTT. Translation gives CASSLQGMNTEAFF.

The chain has TRBV9 and TRBJ1-2; the D is unclear. CDR1 and CDR2 from the germline V gene are SGDLS and YYNGEE. The CDR3 spans 14 residues. With 3 bases removed from V and 4 bases from J, the gap between germline ends came to 13 bases. Here the CDR3 reads CASSGADGSYGYTF. CDR3 nucleotide sequence: TGTGCCAGCAGCGGAGCGGACGGCAGCTATGGCTACACCTTC.

The chain employs TRBV19 and TRBJ2-1; a possible D gene is TRBD2 (6 bases). The V and J ends lost 7 bases and 4 bases respectively, with 11 bases between them. Germline assignment: CDR1 LNHDA and CDR2 SQIVND (reference sequence). There are 13 residues in the CDR3. The CDR3 region is CASNPSAYNEQFF. The DNA of the CDR3 is TGTGCCAGTAATCCTAGCGCGTACAATGAGCAGTTCTTC. The full variable domain, completed using reference TRBV19 and TRBJ2-1, is DGGITQSPKYLFRKEGQNVTLSCEQNLNHDAMYWYRQDPGQGLRLIYYSQIVNDFQKGDIAEGYSVSREKKESFPLTVTSAQKNPTAFYLCASNPSAYNEQFFGPGTRLTVL.

The rearrangement links TRBV7-2 to TRBJ2-7; D gene unclear. Germline V gene sequence: CDR1 SGHTA, CDR2 FQGNSA. The CDR3 contains 14 residues. With 3 bases removed from V and 7 bases from J, the gap between germline ends came to 16 bases. The CDR3: CASSFEASAKEQYF. CDR3 nucleotides: TGTGCCAGCAGCTTTGAAGCATCCGCTAAAGAGCAGTACTTC. Looking up the rest from reference TRBV7-2 and TRBJ2-7 gives the full variable domain: GAGVSQSPSNKVTEKGKDVELRCDPISGHTALYWYRQSLGQGLEFLIYFQGNSAPDKSGLPSDRFSAERTGGSVSTLTIQRTQQEDSAVYLCASSFEASAKEQYFGPGTRLTVT.